This T cell receptor beta chain originates from a study of T cell responses to AZD1222 COVID-19 vaccine. Study-wide results and limits: The sample set comprised mostly white British donors with more females, and clonal diversity was possibly underestimated.

The V end lost 2 bases, the J end lost 1 base, and 12 bases lay between the germline ends. The V gene's germline CDR1 is MDHEN and CDR2 SYDVKM. This CDR3 region has 15 residues. Turning to this clone: Its antigen is not identified.

Measured with immunoSEQ multiplex PCR; TCRdb has only the in-frame clones, and not every one. The sample consists of around 140,000 clones, 90% of them appearing once. This sequence originates from an adult who received the AZD1222 COVID-19 vaccine. The chain uses TRBV28 and TRBJ2-7; D perhaps matches TRBD2 (6 bases). The input for sequencing was peripheral blood, taken 28 days after the second AZD1222 dose. The CDR3 spells CASSLREFGSYEQYF. CDR3 coding DNA: TGTGCCAGCAGTTTACGGGAGTTTGGTTCCTACGAGCAGTACTTC. Full variable domain (rest looked up from reference TRBV28 and TRBJ2-7): DVKVTQSSRYLVKRTGEKVFLECVQDMDHENMFWYRQDPGLGLRLIYFSYDVKMKEKGDIPEGYSVSREKKERFSLILESASTNQTSMYLCASSLREFGSYEQYFGPGTRLTVT.